These T cell receptor beta chains were read from a single sample in a study of blood T cell repertoires in COVID-19. The data were produced by immunoSEQ multiplex PCR, yet TCRdb's version contains in-frame clones alone and is incomplete. Of approximately 69,000 clones listed, roughly 80% were seen once; the top ten hold approximately 1.9%. The sequenced material came from peripheral blood. The receptors shown here come from an older woman with acute or convalescent COVID-19. Both conserved end residues are part of each CDR3. Each record gives: J gene, V gene, CDR3 protein.

j_call: TRBJ1-4; v_call: TRBV20-1; cdr3_aa: CSASQAGYEKLFF
j_call: TRBJ1-4; v_call: TRBV2; cdr3_aa: CASSTGTVIF
j_call: TRBJ2-1; v_call: TRBV27; cdr3_aa: CASSFLAPIYNEQFF
j_call: TRBJ1-1; v_call: TRBV9; cdr3_aa: CASSARQGASTEAFF
j_call: TRBJ2-5; v_call: TRBV7-2; cdr3_aa: CASSPRRGRQETQYF
j_call: TRBJ1-1; v_call: TRBV30; cdr3_aa: CAWTRGLEAFF
j_call: TRBJ1-2; v_call: TRBV5-1; cdr3_aa: CASSQGQAYGYTF
j_call: TRBJ2-5; v_call: TRBV9; cdr3_aa: CASSTTGGRETQYF
j_call: TRBJ1-2; v_call: TRBV12-3/TRBV12-4; cdr3_aa: CASSTSGGRGYTF
j_call: TRBJ2-7; v_call: TRBV6-5; cdr3_aa: CASIDRTYEQYF
j_call: TRBJ2-1; v_call: TRBV11-3; cdr3_aa: CASSKDRDEQFF
j_call: TRBJ1-3; v_call: TRBV27; cdr3_aa: CASRPTGGSGNTIYF
j_call: TRBJ2-2; v_call: TRBV7-2; cdr3_aa: CASSLGLQGTGELFF
j_call: TRBJ1-2; v_call: TRBV9; cdr3_aa: CASSVEHSGGFGYTF
j_call: TRBJ1-2; v_call: TRBV2; cdr3_aa: CASRFDKYGYTF
j_call: TRBJ1-1; v_call: TRBV18; cdr3_aa: CASSPTTGTGPLGTEAFF
j_call: TRBJ1-2; v_call: TRBV5-1; cdr3_aa: CASSLTGNGGYGYTF
j_call: TRBJ2-2; v_call: TRBV3-1/TRBV3-2; cdr3_aa: CASSQAQGYGRELFF
j_call: TRBJ2-1; v_call: TRBV28; cdr3_aa: CASRPGLAGAQDWFF
j_call: TRBJ2-2; v_call: TRBV2; cdr3_aa: CASSDGLGVREATGELFF
j_call: TRBJ1-5; v_call: TRBV10-3; cdr3_aa: CAIRGEVTNQPQHF
j_call: TRBJ2-3; v_call: TRBV19; cdr3_aa: CASSMLAGSTDTQYF
j_call: TRBJ2-7; v_call: TRBV18; cdr3_aa: CASSPPGQVFEQYF
j_call: TRBJ2-1; v_call: TRBV11-3; cdr3_aa: CASSSPIAGAWQFF
j_call: TRBJ2-6; v_call: TRBV2; cdr3_aa: CASSVFTVTSGANVLTF
j_call: TRBJ2-6; v_call: TRBV9; cdr3_aa: CASSLQGAGANVLTF
j_call: TRBJ1-1; v_call: TRBV5-1; cdr3_aa: CASSLVAGAKEAFF
j_call: TRBJ1-6; v_call: TRBV19; cdr3_aa: CASSIIPGQRSYSPLHF
j_call: TRBJ1-2; v_call: TRBV28; cdr3_aa: CASREGQNNYGYTF
j_call: TRBJ2-3; v_call: TRBV5-5; cdr3_aa: CASSLVGPGVVTDTQYF
j_call: TRBJ1-3; v_call: TRBV20-1; cdr3_aa: CSASPLRVSTIYF
j_call: TRBJ2-1; v_call: TRBV3-1/TRBV3-2; cdr3_aa: CASSHLAGVNEQFF
j_call: TRBJ2-3; v_call: TRBV3-1/TRBV3-2; cdr3_aa: CASSQVSTQYF
j_call: TRBJ2-1; v_call: TRBV7-2; cdr3_aa: CASSLGVSGGDNEQFF
j_call: TRBJ2-1; v_call: TRBV14; cdr3_aa: CASSPRTSGSPFLF
j_call: TRBJ2-2; v_call: TRBV2; cdr3_aa: CASRRGVELFF
j_call: TRBJ1-3; v_call: TRBV30; cdr3_aa: CAWSAPLSGNTIYF
j_call: TRBJ2-7; v_call: TRBV4-1; cdr3_aa: CASSHPLAREQYF
j_call: TRBJ2-7; v_call: TRBV19; cdr3_aa: CASSPSGGPGNEQYF
j_call: TRBJ1-4; v_call: TRBV7-2; cdr3_aa: CASSLVADEKLFF